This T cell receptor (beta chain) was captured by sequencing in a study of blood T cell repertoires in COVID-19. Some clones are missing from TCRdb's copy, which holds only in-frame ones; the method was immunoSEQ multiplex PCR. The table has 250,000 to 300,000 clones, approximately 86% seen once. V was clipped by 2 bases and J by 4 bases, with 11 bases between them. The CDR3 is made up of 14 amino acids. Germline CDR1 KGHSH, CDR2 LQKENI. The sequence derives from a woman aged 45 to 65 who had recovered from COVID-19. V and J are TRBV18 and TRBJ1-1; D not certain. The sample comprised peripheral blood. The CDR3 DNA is TGTGCCAGCTCACCAGTCGGGGTCCCCACTGAAGCTTTCTTT. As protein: CASSPVGVPTEAFF. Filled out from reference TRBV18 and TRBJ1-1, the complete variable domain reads NAGVMQNPRHLVRRRGQEARLRCSPMKGHSHVYWYRQLPEEGLKFMVYLQKENIIDESGMPKERFSAEFPKEGPSILRIQQVVRGDSAAYFCASSPVGVPTEAFFGQGTRLTVV.